This section outlines one TCR beta chain sequence together with its context. Antigen unknown. This entry is derived from a study of T cell responses to AZD1222 COVID-19 vaccine. Trimming pared 4 bases from V and 7 bases from J, leaving 10 bases between. This CDR3 has 12 residues. CDR1 and CDR2 from the germline V gene are SEHNR and FQNEAQ (reference sequence). Second-dose timings of about 4 or about 12 weeks were pooled. Assay: immunoSEQ multiplex PCR; the TCRdb copy retains only in-frame clones and omits some. The sample lists 150,000 to 200,000 clones; under 95% were seen once. Study-wide points: Clonal diversity may have been underestimated in mostly white British donors. Repertoires were obtained only post-peak T cell response. Within unmutated variant regions lay the reported targets of nearly half of spike-specific TCRs.

This chain connects TRBV7-9 to TRBJ1-1; weak D call: TRBD1 (5 bases). The specimen comprised peripheral blood, sampled 28 days after the second AZD1222 dose. The sequence was collected from an adult who received the AZD1222 COVID-19 vaccine. The CDR3 sequence: CASSSKGDEAFF. The CDR3 DNA sequence: TGTGCCAGCAGCTCCAAAGGGGATGAAGCTTTCTTT.